The 9 T cell receptor beta chains reported below all come from one sample, sequenced in a study of tumor-infiltrating lymphocytes in primary liver carcinoma. The authors made TCR beta cDNA from 500 ng total RNA with a constant-region primer. ARM-PCR, slightly modified, supplied the TCR beta libraries through three nested multiplex PCR rounds. TRBV1-TRBV30 forward primers and a C-beta reverse primer were used in the first two PCR rounds, which each ran for about 10 cycles. One entry per CDR3 protein results from TCRdb running MiXCR on the multiplex PCR reads. The data contain 35,000 to 40,000 distinct CDR3 sequences, roughly 74% of them singletons. Starting material for RNA and DNA co-extraction consisted of roughly 17-31 mg of unsorted bulk tissue. The sequenced sample consisted of tumor-adjacent normal liver tissue. Receptor source: a man aged 35 to 55 with primary liver carcinoma and hepatitis B virus infection.

In its sample, this clonotype was seen a few times. Lacking the conserved final phenylalanine or tryptophan, this CDR3 likely reflects a read error. The chain combines TRBV11-1 with TRBJ1-2; possibly TRBD1 for D (6 bases). This CDR3 has 14 residues. Germline loops: CDR1 SGHAT, CDR2 FQDESV (reference sequence). The chain's CDR3 is CASSLTGVSYGYTY. The CDR3 coding sequence is TGCGCCAGCAGTTTGACAGGTGTATCGTATGGCTACACCTAC.

Turning to this clonotype: A read error may account for a junction end that differs from germline. V usage is TRBV6-1 and J usage is TRBJ2-1, with 9 bases that match TRBD1. The CDR3 totals 15 residues. Germline assignment: CDR1 MNHNS and CDR2 SASEGT. The CDR3 spells CASSETGGVYNEQIF. The DNA of the CDR3 is TGTGCCAGCAGTGAGACAGGGGGTGTGTACAATGAGCAGATCTTC.

On this clonotype: A read error may produce the germline difference seen at one junction end. The rearrangement links TRBV11-2 to TRBJ2-5; 10 nucleotides match TRBD2. CDR1 and CDR2 (germline): SGHAT, FQNNGV. This CDR3 is 17 amino acids long. In nucleotides, the CDR3 is TGTGCCAGCAGTTTAAGACTAGCGGGTGAGTCGAGCGAGACCCACTACTTC. This sequence encodes CASSLRLAGESSETHYF.

This clonotype is large by share. The V and J genes are TRBV6-1 and TRBJ2-3, with D uncertain. The V end lost 7 bases, the J end lost 0 bases, and 5 bases lay between the germline ends. The germline gives CDR1 MNHNS, CDR2 SASEGT. The CDR3 spans 12 residues. The CDR3 loop reads CASKPSTDTQYF. The CDR3 DNA reads TGTGCCAGCAAGCCCAGCACAGATACGCAGTATTTT.

As to this clonotype: A read error may produce the germline difference seen at one junction end. The chain recombines TRBV4-3 with TRBJ2-4; D may be TRBD2 (5 bases). This CDR3 has 16 amino acids. Germline V lookup: CDR1 LGHNA, CDR2 YSLEER. The CDR3 loop is CAGSQDGSLAKDIQYF. In nucleotides, the CDR3 is TGCGCCGGCAGCCAAGATGGTAGCCTAGCCAAAGACATTCAGTACTTC.

The chain has TRBV23-1 and TRBJ2-3, with TRBD2 matching over 11 bases. TRBV23-1 belongs to the ORF category, with a function that is uncertain. With V trimmed by 0 bases and J by 4 bases, 15 bases remained unmatched. The CDR3 is 20 amino acids. The DNA for the CDR3 is TGCGCCAGCAGTCAATCGCAACTAGCGGGAGCCCCCCTGATGTCAGATACGCAGTATTTT. Translation gives CASSQSQLAGAPLMSDTQYF.

This clonotype was recorded a few times. This could be a read error, since a much larger clone is one nucleotide away. The CDR3 DNA is TGTGCCAGCAGCCGGGAAACTGGGAGGGTCGGAGGTATGCAGTATTTT. It codes for CASSRETGRVGGMQYF. This chain links TRBV11-2 with TRBJ2-3; TRBD2 aligns across 7 bases. V trimming: 5 bases; J trimming: 11 bases; junction bases outside the gene matches: 19. The germline V gene encodes CDR1 SGHAT and CDR2 FQNNGV. CDR3 length: 16 amino acids.

Worth noting for this clonotype: At one of its ends the junction is not consistent with the germline gene, which may arise from a read error. The V call is TRBV5-5, the J call TRBJ1-2, with D tentatively TRBD1 (5 bases). Germline CDR1 SGHKS, CDR2 YYEKEE (reference sequence). The CDR3 extends over 16 amino acids. The CDR3 region has the DNA TGTGCCAGCAGCCCCTGGGACGTCTCGATTAACTGTGGCTACACCTTC. It encodes CASSPWDVSINCGYTF.

On this clonotype itself: At one boundary the junction diverges from the germline segment, which might be a read error. The chain is built from TRBV4-2 and TRBJ2-1, with a tentative D call TRBD1 (7 bases). This CDR3 is 16 amino acids long. The germline V gene encodes CDR1 LGHNA and CDR2 YNFKEQ. CDR3 sequence: CASSHAGGQWYNKQFF. DNA for the CDR3: TGTGCCAGCAGCCACGCCGGGGGACAGTGGTACAATAAGCAGTTCTTC.